A selection of T cell receptor beta chains follows, all from one sample in a study of blood T cell repertoires in COVID-19. Produced via immunoSEQ multiplex PCR; TCRdb's table is partial and in-frame only. The sample includes some 110,000 clones, roughly four fifths of them seen just once. The sample was peripheral blood. The receptor source for this set is a man aged 55 to 69 with acute or convalescent COVID-19. Both conserved end residues are part of each CDR3. A D gene is named only where the DNA matches it firmly. Only part of the rows carry a size: once, few, many, or a class if the clone is expanded.

v_call: TRBV2
clone_size: NA
j_call: TRBJ2-6
d_call: NA
cdr3_nt: TGTGCCAGCCGAGTGGGGGGATCTGGGGCCAACGTCCTGACTTTC
cdr3_aa: CASRVGGSGANVLTF

v_call: TRBV19
clone_size: NA
j_call: TRBJ2-1
d_call: NA
cdr3_nt: TGTGCCAGTAGTATACCCCGGGCCTACAATGAGCAGTTCTTC
cdr3_aa: CASSIPRAYNEQFF

v_call: TRBV18
clone_size: NA
j_call: TRBJ2-7
d_call: TRBD2
cdr3_nt: TGTGCCAGCTCACCCGGCGGGAGCGGTCACGAGCAGTACTTC
cdr3_aa: CASSPGGSGHEQYF

v_call: TRBV10-3
clone_size: NA
j_call: TRBJ2-6
d_call: NA
cdr3_nt: TGTGCCACCGATGACTCCGCCTCTGGGGCCAACGTCCTGACTTTC
cdr3_aa: CATDDSASGANVLTF

v_call: TRBV3-1/TRBV3-2
clone_size: NA
j_call: TRBJ2-5
d_call: NA
cdr3_nt: TGTGCCAGCAGCCAAGATTGGGGGCAGGGGACCCAGTACTTC
cdr3_aa: CASSQDWGQGTQYF

v_call: TRBV6-4
clone_size: few
j_call: TRBJ1-2
d_call: TRBD1
cdr3_nt: TGTGCCAGCAGCCTTACAGGGGAGGACTATGGCTACACCTTC
cdr3_aa: CASSLTGEDYGYTF

v_call: TRBV10-2
clone_size: NA
j_call: TRBJ2-7
d_call: TRBD1
cdr3_nt: TGCGCCAGCAGCCACTCCGGGACAGGCTCTTACGAGCAGTACTTC
cdr3_aa: CASSHSGTGSYEQYF

v_call: TRBV27
clone_size: NA
j_call: TRBJ1-2
d_call: NA
cdr3_nt: TGTGCCAGCAGTCCCTTGGGCTACACCTTC
cdr3_aa: CASSPLGYTF

v_call: TRBV5-1
clone_size: NA
j_call: TRBJ2-5
d_call: TRBD1
cdr3_nt: TGCGCCAGCAGCGTAGACAGGGCAGAGACCCAGTACTTC
cdr3_aa: CASSVDRAETQYF

v_call: TRBV5-1
clone_size: NA
j_call: TRBJ2-7
d_call: TRBD1
cdr3_nt: TGCGCCAGCTGGGACAGTATCTCCTACGAGCAGTACTTC
cdr3_aa: CASWDSISYEQYF

v_call: TRBV2
clone_size: NA
j_call: TRBJ2-7
d_call: TRBD2
cdr3_nt: TGTGCCAGCATAGGACTAGCGGGAGGACGGCCCTCCTACGAGCAGTACTTC
cdr3_aa: CASIGLAGGRPSYEQYF